Listed here are 3 T cell receptor beta chains from one sample, sequenced in a study of CD8+ T cells in alopecia areata. Reverse transcribed after extraction, RNA yielded cDNA as the sequencing template. Some clones are missing from TCRdb's copy, which holds only in-frame ones; the method was immunoSEQ multiplex PCR. The sample contains approximately 150,000 clones, over 45% of which appear only once. Sequencing was performed on CD4+ T cells sorted from blood. The receptors were sampled from a human donor with alopecia areata.

The chain combines TRBV28 with TRBJ2-3; D call uncertain. The germline V gene encodes CDR1 MDHEN and CDR2 SYDVKM. The CDR3 runs to 14 residues. The germline V and J ends were trimmed by 2 bases and 0 bases, with 6 bases remaining between them. The CDR3 bases are TGTGCCAGCAGTTTAGCCCGGAGCACAGATACGCAGTATTTT. As protein: CASSLARSTDTQYF. The full variable domain, completed using reference TRBV28 and TRBJ2-3, is DVKVTQSSRYLVKRTGEKVFLECVQDMDHENMFWYRQDPGLGLRLIYFSYDVKMKEKGDIPEGYSVSREKKERFSLILESASTNQTSMYLCASSLARSTDTQYFGPGTRLTVL.

The J gene is TRBJ2-5, the V gene TRBV11-2; D not certain. CDR3 size: 13 residues. With 5 bases removed from V and 2 bases from J, the gap between germline ends came to 9 bases. Looked up from germline, CDR1 is SGHAT and CDR2 is FQNNGV. As DNA, the CDR3 is TGTGCCAGCAGCCCCTCCCGGCAAGAGACCCAGTACTTC. This codes for CASSPSRQETQYF.

This chain uses TRBV5-1 with TRBJ2-3; D gene unclear. CDR1 and CDR2 from the germline V gene are SGHRS and YFSETQ. Trimming took 0 bases from V and 2 from J, leaving 10 bases between them. The CDR3 covers 15 residues. The CDR3 region is CASSLAGQSTDTQYF. Written as DNA, the CDR3 is TGCGCCAGCAGCTTGGCCGGGCAATCCACAGATACGCAGTATTTT.